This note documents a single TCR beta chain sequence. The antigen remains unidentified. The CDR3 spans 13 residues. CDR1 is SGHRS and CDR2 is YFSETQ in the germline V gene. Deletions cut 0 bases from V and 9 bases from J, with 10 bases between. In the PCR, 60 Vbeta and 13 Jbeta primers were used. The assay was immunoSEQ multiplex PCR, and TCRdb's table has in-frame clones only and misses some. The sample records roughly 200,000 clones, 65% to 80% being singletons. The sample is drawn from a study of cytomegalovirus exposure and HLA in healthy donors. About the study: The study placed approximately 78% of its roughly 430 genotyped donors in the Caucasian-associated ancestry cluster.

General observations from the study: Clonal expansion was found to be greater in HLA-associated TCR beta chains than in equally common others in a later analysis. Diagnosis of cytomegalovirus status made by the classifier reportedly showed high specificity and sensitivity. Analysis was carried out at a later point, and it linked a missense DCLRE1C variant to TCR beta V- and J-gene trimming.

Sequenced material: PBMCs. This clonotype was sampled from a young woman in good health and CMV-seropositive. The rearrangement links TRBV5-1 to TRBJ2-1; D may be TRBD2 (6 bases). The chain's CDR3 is CASSLEEGGEQFF. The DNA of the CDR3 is TGCGCCAGCAGCTTGGAGGAGGGTGGTGAGCAGTTCTTC.